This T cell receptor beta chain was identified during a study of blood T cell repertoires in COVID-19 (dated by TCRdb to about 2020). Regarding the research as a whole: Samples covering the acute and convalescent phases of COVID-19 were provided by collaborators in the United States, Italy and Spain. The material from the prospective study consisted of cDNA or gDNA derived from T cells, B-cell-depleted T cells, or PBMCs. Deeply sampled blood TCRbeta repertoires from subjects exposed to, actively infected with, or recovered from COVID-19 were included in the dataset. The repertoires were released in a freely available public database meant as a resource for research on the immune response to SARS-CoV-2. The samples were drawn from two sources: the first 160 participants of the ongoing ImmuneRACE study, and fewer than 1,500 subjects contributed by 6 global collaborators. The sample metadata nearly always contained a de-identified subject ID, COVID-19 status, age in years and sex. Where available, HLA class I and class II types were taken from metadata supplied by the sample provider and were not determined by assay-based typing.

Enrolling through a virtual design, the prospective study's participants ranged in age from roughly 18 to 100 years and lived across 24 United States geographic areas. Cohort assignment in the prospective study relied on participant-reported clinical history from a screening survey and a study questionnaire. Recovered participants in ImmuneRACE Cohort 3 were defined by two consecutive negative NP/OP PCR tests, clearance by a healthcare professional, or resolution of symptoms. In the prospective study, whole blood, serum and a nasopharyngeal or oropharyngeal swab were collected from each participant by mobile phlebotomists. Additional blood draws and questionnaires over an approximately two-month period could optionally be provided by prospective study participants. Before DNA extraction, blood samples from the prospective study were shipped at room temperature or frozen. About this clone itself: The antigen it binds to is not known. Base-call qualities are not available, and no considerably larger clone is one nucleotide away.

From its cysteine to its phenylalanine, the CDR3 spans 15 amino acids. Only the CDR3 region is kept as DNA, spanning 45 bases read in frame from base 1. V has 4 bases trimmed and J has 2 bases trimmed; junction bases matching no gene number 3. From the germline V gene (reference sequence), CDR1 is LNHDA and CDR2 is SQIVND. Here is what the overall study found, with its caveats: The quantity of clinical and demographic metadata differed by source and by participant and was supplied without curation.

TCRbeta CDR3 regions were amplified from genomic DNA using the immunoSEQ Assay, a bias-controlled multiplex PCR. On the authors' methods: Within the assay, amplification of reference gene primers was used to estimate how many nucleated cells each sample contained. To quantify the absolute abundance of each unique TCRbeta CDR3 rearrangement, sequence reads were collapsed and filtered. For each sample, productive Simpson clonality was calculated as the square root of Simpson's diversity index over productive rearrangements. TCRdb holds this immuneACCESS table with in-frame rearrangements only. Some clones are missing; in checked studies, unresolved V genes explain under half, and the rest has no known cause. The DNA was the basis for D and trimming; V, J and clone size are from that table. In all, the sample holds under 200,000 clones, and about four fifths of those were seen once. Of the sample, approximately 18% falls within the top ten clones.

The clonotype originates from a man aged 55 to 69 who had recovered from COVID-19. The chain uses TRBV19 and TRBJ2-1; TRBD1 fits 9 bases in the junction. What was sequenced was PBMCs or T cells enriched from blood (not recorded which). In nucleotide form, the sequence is TGTGCCAGTAGTACGGGACAGGGCGCCTACAATGAGCAGTTCTTC. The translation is CASSTGQGAYNEQFF.